A single sample gave rise to the 26 T cell receptor beta chains below, sequenced in a study of T cells in Graves' hyperthyroidism and ophthalmopathy. The investigators amplified TCR beta CDR3 regions from RNA transcripts. The primer set for the first-round RT-PCR of the TCR CDR3 was HTBI. In TCRdb, the multiplex PCR reads were re-called with MiXCR into one record per CDR3 protein. The sample records hundreds of thousands of distinct CDR3 sequences, roughly 15% being singletons. Sequencing was carried out using blood. The receptors were gathered from a woman aged 50 to 60 with Graves' ophthalmopathy.

This clonotype came up once. J is TRBJ1-2 and V is TRBV29-1; D unresolved. The CDR3 contains 14 residues. The germline CDR1 and CDR2 sequences are SQVTM and ANQGSEA. Trimming removed 3 bases at V and 4 bases at J, with 15 bases between. The CDR3 nucleotides are TGCAGCGTTGAGAGACTCCAGGTTTCCTATGGCTACACCTTC. Translating it yields CSVERLQVSYGYTF. Using reference TRBV29-1 and TRBJ1-2 for the parts outside the CDR3, the full variable domain is SAVISQKPSRDICQRGTSLTIQCQVDSQVTMMFWYRQQPGQSLTLIATANQGSEATYESGFVIDKFPISRPNLTFSTLTVSNMSPEDSSIYLCSVERLQVSYGYTFGSGTRLTVV.

This clonotype was recorded at least ten times. The V and J genes are TRBV20-1 and TRBJ2-7, with D maybe TRBD2 (5 bases). The germline V and J ends were trimmed by 0 bases and 2 bases, with 14 bases remaining between them. Germline loops: CDR1 DFQATT, CDR2 SNEGSKA (reference sequence). The CDR3 spans 15 residues. The CDR3, as DNA: TGCAGTGCTAGAGATTTCCGGACTCCCACCTACGAGCAGTACTTC. Protein sequence: CSARDFRTPTYEQYF.

This rearrangement joins TRBV5-8 to TRBJ2-1; 10 positions match TRBD2. The V gene end was trimmed by 2 bases and the J gene end by 5 bases; junction bases not matched to a gene: 4. In germline, CDR1 is SGHTS, CDR2 YDEGEE. This CDR3 comprises 15 residues. CDR3 bases: TGTGCCAGCAGCTTCGCTGGACTAGCGGACAATGAGCAGTTCTTC. This sequence encodes CASSFAGLADNEQFF.

This clonotype was detected ten times or more. V and J are TRBV7-2 and TRBJ2-5; D is unresolved. The V and J ends lost 8 bases and 1 base respectively, with 14 bases between them. CDR1 is SGHTA, CDR2 FQGNSA, per germline. The CDR3 consists of 14 residues. CDR3 nucleotide sequence: TGTGCCAGCTCCCGGGTTGCCACCCAAGAGACCCAGTACTTC. It yields the protein CASSRVATQETQYF.

The sample holds many counts of this clonotype. The chain is built from TRBV20-1 and TRBJ2-1; 15 nucleotides match TRBD2. V shed 6 bases, J shed 1 base, and the junction held 4 bases outside the gene matches. Germline lookup yields CDR1 DFQATT and CDR2 SNEGSKA (reference sequence). The CDR3 extends over 16 amino acids. The CDR3 DNA is TGCAGTGCAAGGACTAGCGGGAGGGAATCCTACAATGAGCAGTTCTTC. Its protein is CSARTSGRESYNEQFF.

This clonotype has a count of ten or more. The CDR3 DNA is TGTGCCAGCACCCATAGCGGGAGGGTCTCCTACAATGAGCAGTTCTTC. Translated, it gives CASTHSGRVSYNEQFF. This chain uses TRBV28 with TRBJ2-1, with 11 bases that match TRBD2. The CDR3 loop spans 16 amino acids. Germline loops: CDR1 MDHEN, CDR2 SYDVKM. Unmatched junction bases numbered 5, after V lost 7 bases and J lost 0 bases.

The chain carries TRBV5-4 and TRBJ2-2; TRBD1 aligns across 11 bases. Germline CDR1 SGHNT, CDR2 YYREEE (reference sequence). The CDR3 covers 16 residues. The V segment lost 2 bases and the J segment 7 bases; nucleotides outside the gene matches: 7. CDR3: CASSFGQGASGGELFF. Written as DNA, the CDR3 is TGTGCCAGCAGCTTCGGACAGGGGGCAAGTGGCGGGGAGCTGTTTTTT.

This clonotype was counted between two and nine times. The V call is TRBV28, the J call TRBJ1-5; maybe TRBD1 (6 bases). This CDR3 contains 15 residues. The germline gives CDR1 MDHEN, CDR2 SYDVKM. V was trimmed by 6 bases and J by 0 bases, leaving 12 bases between them. The CDR3 loop reads CASSGQIYSNQPQHF. DNA of the CDR3: TGTGCCAGCAGCGGACAGATTTATAGCAATCAGCCCCAGCATTTT.

This clonotype has at least ten counts. The chain couples TRBV2 to TRBJ2-5, with D perhaps TRBD1 or TRBD2 (5 bases each). CDR3 length: 13 amino acids. CDR1 is SNHLY and CDR2 is FYNNEI in the germline V gene. V shed 0 bases and J shed 9 bases, with 11 bases lying between them. The CDR3 DNA sequence: TGTGCCAGCAGTGAAGCGGGACCATCATCCCAGTACTTC. This sequence encodes CASSEAGPSSQYF.

This clonotype was counted many times. This chain joins TRBV2 and TRBJ2-1, with 11 bases that match TRBD2. The V segment lost 4 bases and the J segment 9 bases; nucleotides outside the gene matches: 11. Germline CDR1 reads SNHLY; CDR2 reads FYNNEI. The CDR3 is 16 residues long. The CDR3 region is CASSGIAGGNEAEQFF. Written as DNA, the CDR3 is TGTGCCAGCAGTGGAATAGCGGGAGGGAATGAGGCTGAGCAGTTCTTC.

This clonotype was found many times. The gene calls are TRBV2 and TRBJ2-7; possible D gene TRBD1, 6 bases. This CDR3 has 13 residues. Germline assignment: CDR1 SNHLY and CDR2 FYNNEI. V lost 9 bases to trimming and J lost 0 bases, with 12 bases between them. The CDR3, as DNA: TGTGCCAGTGAACAAGGGGGCTCCTACGAGCAGTACTTC. This codes for CASEQGGSYEQYF.

This clonotype came up many times. The V gene is TRBV6-1, the J gene TRBJ1-5; D uncertain. This CDR3 is built from 14 residues. Germline V gives CDR1 MNHNS, CDR2 SASEGT. Deletions cut 5 bases from V and 2 bases from J, with 10 bases between. CDR3 residues: CASSTNSGNQPQHF. The CDR3 DNA sequence: TGTGCCAGCAGTACAAACTCGGGCAATCAGCCCCAGCATTTT.

This clonotype was seen at least ten times. J is TRBJ1-5 and V is TRBV20-1, with unresolved D. Deletions cut 1 base from V and 1 base from J, with 17 bases between. Germline loops: CDR1 DFQATT, CDR2 SNEGSKA (reference sequence). The CDR3 extends over 17 amino acids. The CDR3 protein is CSARVRSQLVSNQPQHF. The CDR3 nucleotides are TGCAGTGCTAGAGTTAGAAGTCAGTTAGTAAGCAATCAGCCCCAGCATTTT.

The chain carries TRBV14 and TRBJ1-1, with 8 positions matching TRBD1. V lost 4 bases to trimming and J lost 4 bases; unmatched junction nucleotides: 8. The germline gives CDR1 SGHDN, CDR2 FVKESK. The CDR3 length is 15 residues. The CDR3 DNA reads as TGTGCCAGCAGCCCCCGGACAGGGAGTATCACTGAAGCTTTCTTT. As protein: CASSPRTGSITEAFF.

This clonotype has a count of ten or more. V is TRBV3-2 and J is TRBJ2-3; the table gives TRBD1 as D, unverified against the DNA. TRBV3-2 is assigned pseudogene status. The CDR3 contains 17 residues. The CDR3 DNA sequence: TGTGCCAGCAGCCAAGATAAGAGAGGGGGGGGCACAGATACGCAGTATTTT. Translation gives CASSQDKRGGGTDTQYF.

This chain links TRBV14 with TRBJ2-1; TRBD2 is a possible D gene (6 bases). V lost 1 base, J lost 8 bases, and 9 bases lay in between. The length of the CDR3 is 13 residues. The germline V gene encodes CDR1 SGHDN and CDR2 FVKESK. The CDR3, as DNA: TGTGCCAGCAGCCAAGTGAAGCGGGATGAGCAGTTCTTC. Its protein is CASSQVKRDEQFF.

This sequence joins TRBV2 and TRBJ2-1, with 10 bases lining up with TRBD2. V lost 3 bases and J lost 8; bases outside the gene matches: 7. The germline gives CDR1 SNHLY, CDR2 FYNNEI. The CDR3 runs to 15 residues. The CDR3 coding sequence is TGTGCCAGCAGTGATGCGAGCGGGAGGGCGTATGAGCAGTTCTTC. This encodes CASSDASGRAYEQFF.

Ten or more counts support this clonotype. The gene calls are TRBV10-3 and TRBJ2-7, with 12 bases identical to TRBD2. This CDR3 has 14 residues. The V gene's germline CDR1 is ENHRY and CDR2 SYGVKD. V lost 6 bases, J lost 5 bases, and 5 bases stayed unmatched. CDR3 sequence (DNA): TGTGCCATCAGCCCGGGACTAGCGGGCCACGAGCAGTACTTC. It specifies CAISPGLAGHEQYF.

This clonotype was counted many times. The genes are TRBV7-2 and TRBJ2-3, with 8 bases identical to TRBD2. The CDR3 totals 14 residues. Germline V CDR1 and CDR2: SGHTA, FQGNSA. The J segment lost 7 bases and the V segment lost 6 bases, leaving 9 bases of the junction unmatched. CDR3 bases: TGTGCCAGCAGTCAAAGCGGGAGTTTAAATACGCAGTATTTT. It specifies CASSQSGSLNTQYF.

This clonotype has just a few counts. The CDR3 coding sequence is TGTGCCAGCACCGATGGGGTAGCCCCAGATACGCAGTATTTT. Translated, it gives CASTDGVAPDTQYF. The chain links TRBV14 to TRBJ2-3, with D hard to call. CDR3 length equals 14 residues. Trimming shortened V by 7 bases and J by 4 bases, and 15 bases separated the two germline ends. Per the germline V gene, CDR1 is SGHDN and CDR2 is FVKESK.

There are a few counts of this clonotype. The chain couples TRBV29-1 to TRBJ2-7; 11 positions agree with TRBD2. The CDR3 loop spans 15 amino acids. Germline CDR1 is SQVTM and CDR2 is ANQGSEA. The junction had 13 bases not matched to a gene; V was cut back by 6 bases and J by 6 bases. The CDR3, as DNA: TGCAGCGTCAAGAGGGGCCTAGCGGGAGGATCCGAGCAGTACTTC. It codes for CSVKRGLAGGSEQYF.

This clonotype was picked up one time. The chain combines TRBV7-9 with TRBJ1-2; the match to TRBD1 covers 8 bases. The V segment lost 5 bases and the J segment 3 bases; nucleotides outside the gene matches: 8. This CDR3 has 15 amino acids. In germline, CDR1 is SEHNR, CDR2 FQNEAQ (reference sequence). CDR3 DNA: TGTGCCAGCAGCCAGACCAGGGACAGGCACTATGGCTACACCTTC. This translates into CASSQTRDRHYGYTF.

The chain has TRBV6-6 and TRBJ1-1; possible D gene TRBD1, 5 bases. CDR1 and CDR2 from the germline V gene are MNHNY and SVGAGI (reference sequence). V gave up 2 bases and J gave up 10 bases, with 11 bases separating them. This CDR3 spans 12 amino acids. The chain's CDR3 is CASSYPGTAAFF. The CDR3 DNA reads as TGTGCCAGCAGTTACCCGGGGACGGCAGCTTTCTTT.

This clonotype was observed at least ten times. This chain connects TRBV18 to TRBJ1-1; the D gene is possibly TRBD1 (5 bases). Germline assignment: CDR1 KGHSH and CDR2 LQKENI. The CDR3 extends over 16 amino acids. V was shortened by 1 base and J by 2 bases, with 14 bases between the two germline ends. CDR3 sequence reads: CASSPQRPGVNTEAFF. In DNA, the CDR3 is TGTGCCAGCTCACCACAAAGGCCGGGGGTAAACACTGAAGCTTTCTTT.

The chain carries TRBV7-6 and TRBJ2-1; D may be TRBD1 or TRBD2 (5 bases each). Germline V gene lookup returns CDR1 SGHVS and CDR2 FNYEAQ. The V end lost 4 bases, the J end lost 15 bases, and 19 bases lay between the germline ends. This CDR3 spans 13 amino acids. The CDR3, as DNA: TGTGCCAGCAGCTCCACTACCGGGACGCCCCTGTTCTTC. It codes for CASSSTTGTPLFF.

This clonotype was detected ten times or more. This chain uses TRBV28 with TRBJ1-5; D possibly corresponds to TRBD1 (6 bases). CDR1 and CDR2 from the germline V gene are MDHEN and SYDVKM. This CDR3 region has 15 residues. The germline V and J ends were trimmed by 5 bases and 0 bases, with 11 bases remaining between them. The CDR3 spells CASSEQGNSNQPQHF. CDR3 in DNA: TGTGCCAGCAGTGAACAGGGTAATAGCAATCAGCCCCAGCATTTT.